These 23 T cell receptor beta chains were all obtained from the same sample, sequenced in a study of shared clonotypes between healthy human individuals. Profiled with immunoSEQ multiplex PCR; TCRdb holds only in-frame clones, not every one. The profile shows fewer than 650,000 clones, around three quarters of them singletons. What was sequenced was PBMCs. These TCRs come from a woman in her 40s in good health. Some clones in this sample may be carry-over from other donors' samples.

A remark on this clone: Given a far larger clone just one base away, this is likely a sequencing read error. This CDR3 is also generated by other DNA sequences in the sample. The rearrangement links TRBV4-1 to TRBJ2-1; 9 bases fit TRBD2. The CDR3 is 15 amino acids. Germline CDR1 is MGHRA and CDR2 is YSYEKL. This chain's CDR3 is CASRFSGSSYNEQFF. Here the CDR3 DNA reads TGTGCCAGCAGGTTTAGCGGGAGCTCCTACAATGAGCAGTTCTTC.

The rearrangement links TRBV6-1 to TRBJ2-1, with no clear D. Between the trimmed V and J ends, which lost 3 bases and 7 bases, there was a span of 7 bases. CDR3 length: 12 residues. The germline V gene encodes CDR1 MNHNS and CDR2 SASEGT. For the CDR3, the DNA is TGTGCCAGCAGTGATGGTCGGAATGAGCAGTTCTTC. Translation: CASSDGRNEQFF.

A few counts support this clone. This chain joins TRBV7-8 and TRBJ1-1; possibly TRBD1 for D (5 bases). This CDR3 has 17 residues. Between the trimmed V and J ends, which lost 3 bases and 0 bases, there was a span of 17 bases. The V gene's germline CDR1 is SGHVS and CDR2 FQNEAQ. CDR3 in amino acids: CASSFDLGRDLNTEAFF. The DNA for the CDR3 is TGTGCCAGCAGCTTCGACCTAGGCCGGGACCTGAACACTGAAGCTTTCTTT.

In the case of this clone: A far larger clone lies a single base away; this is likely a read error. The chain uses TRBV6-5 and TRBJ2-4; possible D gene TRBD2, 6 bases. Germline V gives CDR1 MNHEY, CDR2 SVGAGI. The CDR3 length is 14 residues. Trimming stripped 7 bases from V and 4 bases from J, with 14 bases between. This CDR3 reads CASNKGLGKNIQYF. The CDR3, as DNA: TGTGCCAGCAATAAGGGACTGGGAAAAAACATTCAGTACTTC.

This clone was recorded only once. The V and J genes are TRBV5-4 and TRBJ1-3; maybe TRBD1 (5 bases). This CDR3 has 18 residues. V was trimmed by 0 bases and J by 0 bases, leaving 16 bases between them. The germline CDR1 and CDR2 sequences are SGHNT and YYREEE (reference sequence). CDR3 nucleotides: TGTGCCAGCAGCTTGGGATACGGGGCACTGAACTCTGGAAACACCATATATTTT. It encodes CASSLGYGALNSGNTIYF.

This chain links TRBV5-5 with TRBJ2-6; D remains unclear. Germline V gives CDR1 SGHKS, CDR2 YYEKEE (reference sequence). Trimming took off 5 bases at V and 0 bases at J, with 9 bases between the two ends. The CDR3 loop spans 15 amino acids. The CDR3 loop reads CASRTGNSGANVLTF. CDR3 coding DNA: TGTGCCAGCAGGACTGGAAACTCTGGGGCCAACGTCCTGACTTTC. The full variable domain, rest sourced from reference TRBV5-5 and TRBJ2-6, is DAGVTQSPTHLIKTRGQQVTLRCSPISGHKSVSWYQQVLGQGPQFIFQYYEKEERGRGNFPDRFSARQFPNYSSELNVNALLLGDSALYLCASRTGNSGANVLTFGAGSRLTVL.

The chain combines TRBV4-2 with TRBJ1-1; D is unresolved. Germline CDR1 is LGHNA and CDR2 is YNFKEQ. This CDR3 spans 17 amino acids. Trimming removed 0 bases at V and 0 bases at J, with 14 bases between. This CDR3 is CASSQDGLVGVNTEAFF. The CDR3 DNA is TGTGCCAGCAGCCAAGATGGGCTAGTCGGGGTGAACACTGAAGCTTTCTTT.

The gene calls are TRBV5-1 and TRBJ2-2, with D uncertain. Trimming removed 1 base from V and 5 bases from J, with 12 bases in between. The CDR3 covers 15 residues. CDR1 is SGHRS and CDR2 is YFSETQ in the germline V gene. CDR3 in amino acids: CASSLSLASTGELFF. The CDR3 nucleotides are TGCGCCAGCAGCTTGTCACTGGCGTCTACCGGGGAGCTGTTTTTT.

This clone was seen a single time. J is TRBJ1-5 and V is TRBV28, with D unresolved. CDR3 length equals 13 residues. V was cut by 5 bases and J by 0 bases, with 5 bases left in between. From germline, CDR1 is MDHEN and CDR2 SYDVKM. The CDR3 region is CASSKNSNQPQHF. The DNA of the CDR3 is TGTGCCAGCAGTAAAAATAGCAATCAGCCCCAGCATTTT.

The rearrangement uses TRBV28 and TRBJ2-5; TRBD2 agrees at 11 bases. CDR1 MDHEN and CDR2 SYDVKM come from the germline V gene. V dropped 6 bases and J dropped 2; count of bases not matched to a gene: 11. CDR3 length: 17 amino acids. The CDR3 spells CASSLRAGTSGQETQYF. The CDR3 DNA reads TGTGCCAGCAGCCTAAGAGCGGGGACTAGCGGACAAGAGACCCAGTACTTC.

The rearrangement uses TRBV6-6 and TRBJ2-4; 8 bases fit TRBD1. V lost 6 bases and J lost 9; bases outside the gene matches: 7. CDR3 length equals 13 residues. The V gene's germline CDR1 is MNHNY and CDR2 SVGAGI (reference sequence). CDR3 protein: CASSQGASGIQYF. The CDR3 DNA reads TGTGCCAGCAGCCAGGGGGCATCGGGCATTCAGTACTTC.

Only one count was recorded for this clone. The chain uses TRBV11-2 and TRBJ2-1; 10 positions match TRBD2. CDR1 is SGHAT and CDR2 is FQNNGV in the germline V gene. V was pared by 7 bases and J by 7 bases, with 19 bases of the junction left unmatched. The CDR3 extends over 18 amino acids. CDR3 amino acids: CASTRTSGTFSLLNEQFF. The CDR3 region has the DNA TGTGCCAGCACCCGAACTAGCGGGACCTTTTCCCTTTTAAATGAGCAGTTCTTC. The variable domain in full, with the rest retrieved from reference TRBV11-2 and TRBJ2-1, is EAGVAQSPRYKIIEKRQSVAFWCNPISGHATLYWYQQILGQGPKLLIQFQNNGVVDDSQLPKDRFSAERLKGVDSTLKIQPAKLEDSAVYLCASTRTSGTFSLLNEQFFGPGTRLTVL.

The V and J genes are TRBV2 and TRBJ2-5; D perhaps matches TRBD2 (6 bases). The ends were cut back, 4 bases at V and 0 bases at J, with 12 bases in the middle. This CDR3 is 15 amino acids long. Germline V gives CDR1 SNHLY, CDR2 FYNNEI. In DNA, the CDR3 is TGTGCCAGCAGTGGTGGAGGGTTCGACCAAGAGACCCAGTACTTC. Protein sequence: CASSGGGFDQETQYF. Drawing the rest from reference TRBV2 and TRBJ2-5, the complete variable domain is EPEVTQTPSHQVTQMGQEVILRCVPISNHLYFYWYRQILGQKVEFLVSFYNNEISEKSEIFDDQFSVERPDGSNFTLKIRSTKLEDSAMYFCASSGGGFDQETQYFGPGTRLLVL.

This sequence joins TRBV7-3 and TRBJ2-1, with 9 nucleotides matching TRBD2. J gave up 7 bases and V 5 bases, and 12 bases lay outside the gene matches. The CDR3 is 16 residues long. CDR1 SGHTA and CDR2 FQGTGA come from the germline V gene. DNA of the CDR3: TGTGCCAGCAGCCCGGGTAGCGGGAGATCCAGGAATGAGCAGTTCTTC. Amino acids: CASSPGSGRSRNEQFF.

The DNA of the CDR3 is TGTGCCAGCAGCCAAGACGGGACCGCCGGGGAGCTGTTTTTT. Its translation: CASSQDGTAGELFF. The chain has TRBV6-6 and TRBJ2-2; perhaps D is TRBD1 or TRBD2 (5 bases each). The CDR3 contains 14 residues. V lost 6 bases and J lost 6, with 14 bases in between. CDR1 and CDR2 from the germline V gene are MNHNY and SVGAGI (reference sequence).

The chain has TRBV5-8 and TRBJ1-4; 7 bases are a match to TRBD1. CDR3 length equals 15 residues. The V segment lost 0 bases and the J segment 10 bases; nucleotides outside the gene matches: 9. Per germline, CDR1 SGHTS and CDR2 YDEGEE. The CDR3 region is CASSLVGTVAGKLFF. The CDR3, as DNA: TGTGCCAGCAGCTTGGTGGGGACAGTGGCCGGAAAACTGTTTTTT.

The V and J genes are TRBV28 and TRBJ1-2; possible D gene TRBD1, 5 bases. The CDR3 totals 15 residues. Trimming stripped 5 bases from V and 8 bases from J, with 21 bases between. Germline V gene lookup returns CDR1 MDHEN and CDR2 SYDVKM. The CDR3 sequence is CASSPPGGRAGGYTF. The DNA for the CDR3 is TGTGCCAGCAGTCCCCCCGGGGGTAGGGCGGGCGGCTACACCTTC.

The CDR3 is CAWKWGVRYNEQFF. DNA of the CDR3: TGTGCCTGGAAATGGGGGGTTAGGTACAATGAGCAGTTCTTC. The chain recombines TRBV30 with TRBJ2-1, with D possibly matching TRBD2 (6 bases). The CDR3 covers 14 residues. V lost 4 bases and J lost 4, with 14 bases in between. Germline CDR1 GTSNPN, CDR2 SVGIG (reference sequence).

The gene calls are TRBV5-4 and TRBJ1-1; TRBD1 agrees at 7 bases. The CDR3 covers 15 residues. Germline assignment: CDR1 SGHNT and CDR2 YYREEE (reference sequence). Trimming at V came to 0 bases and at J to 0 bases, leaving 2 bases not matched to a gene. CDR3 amino acids: CASSLGGTVNTEAFF. The DNA for the CDR3 is TGTGCCAGCAGCTTGGGCGGGACAGTGAACACTGAAGCTTTCTTT. The full variable domain, rest sourced from reference TRBV5-4 and TRBJ1-1, is ETGVTQSPTHLIKTRGQQVTLRCSSQSGHNTVSWYQQALGQGPQFIFQYYREEENGRGNFPPRFSGLQFPNYSSELNVNALELDDSALYLCASSLGGTVNTEAFFGQGTRLTVV.

This chain uses TRBV5-1 with TRBJ2-5, with D possibly being TRBD1 (5 bases). This CDR3 is 14 amino acids long. The ends were cut back, 0 bases at V and 4 bases at J, with 10 bases in the middle. In germline, CDR1 is SGHRS, CDR2 YFSETQ. The CDR3 spells CASSLGQPIETQYF. CDR3 DNA sequence: TGCGCCAGCAGCTTGGGACAGCCGATAGAGACCCAGTACTTC.

Notes on this clone: An end of the junction does not agree with germline; a read error may underlie this. In the same sample, other DNA sequences code for this CDR3. The rearrangement joins TRBV6-1 to TRBJ1-4, with unresolved D. In germline, CDR1 is MNHNS, CDR2 SASEGT. There are 14 residues in the CDR3. The CDR3: CASSESRNNEKLFF. The DNA of the CDR3 is TGCGCCAGCAGTGAAAGCCGGAATAATGAAAAACTGTTTTTT.

The V and J genes are TRBV9 and TRBJ2-3; 7 bases match TRBD2. With 4 bases clipped from V and 4 bases from J, the junction kept 6 bases outside the gene matches. Germline CDR1 and CDR2: SGDLS and YYNGEE. The CDR3 runs to 14 residues. In DNA, the CDR3 is TGTGCCAGCAGCATCGTCGGGGGGTCAGATACGCAGTATTTT. It yields the protein CASSIVGGSDTQYF. The full variable domain, in which reference TRBV9 and TRBJ2-3 provide the parts outside the CDR3, is DSGVTQTPKHLITATGQRVTLRCSPRSGDLSVYWYQQSLDQGLQFLIQYYNGEERAKGNILERFSAQQFPDLHSELNLSSLELGDSALYFCASSIVGGSDTQYFGPGTRLTVL.

In this sample, this clone turned up once. The CDR3 region is CSVEAPGGNEKLFF. The CDR3 DNA follows: TGCAGCGTTGAAGCGCCGGGGGGTAATGAAAAACTGTTTTTT. The chain employs TRBV29-1 and TRBJ1-4; tentative D call: TRBD1 (5 bases). Per the germline V gene, CDR1 is SQVTM and CDR2 is ANQGSEA. Deletions cut 1 base from V and 4 bases from J, with 10 bases between. The CDR3 totals 14 residues.